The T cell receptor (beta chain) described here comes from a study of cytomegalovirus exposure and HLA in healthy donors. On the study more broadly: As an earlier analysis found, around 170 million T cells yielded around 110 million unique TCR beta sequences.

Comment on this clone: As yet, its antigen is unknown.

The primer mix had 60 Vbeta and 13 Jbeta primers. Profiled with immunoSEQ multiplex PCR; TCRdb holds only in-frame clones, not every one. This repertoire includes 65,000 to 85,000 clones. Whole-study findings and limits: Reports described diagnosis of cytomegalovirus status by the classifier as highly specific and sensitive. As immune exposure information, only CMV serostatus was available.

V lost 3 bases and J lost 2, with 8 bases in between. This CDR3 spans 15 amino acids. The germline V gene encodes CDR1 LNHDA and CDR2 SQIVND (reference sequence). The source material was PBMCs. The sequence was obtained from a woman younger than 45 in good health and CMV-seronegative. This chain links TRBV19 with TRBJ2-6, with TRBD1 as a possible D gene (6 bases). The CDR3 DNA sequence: TGTGCCAGTAGTATGGGGACAACTGGGGCCAACGTCCTGACTTTC. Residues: CASSMGTTGANVLTF.